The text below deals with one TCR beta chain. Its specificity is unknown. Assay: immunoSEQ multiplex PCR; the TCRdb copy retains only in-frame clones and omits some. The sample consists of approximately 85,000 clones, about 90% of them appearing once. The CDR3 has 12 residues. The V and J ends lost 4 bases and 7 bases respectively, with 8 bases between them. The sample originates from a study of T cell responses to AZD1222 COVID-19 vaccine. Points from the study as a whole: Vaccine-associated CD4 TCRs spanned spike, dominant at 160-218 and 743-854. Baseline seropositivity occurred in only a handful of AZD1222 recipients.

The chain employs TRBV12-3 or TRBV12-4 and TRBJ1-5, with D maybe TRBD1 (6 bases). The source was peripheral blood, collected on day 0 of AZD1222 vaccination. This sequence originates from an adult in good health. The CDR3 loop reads CASSSGQQPQHF. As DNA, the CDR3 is TGTGCCAGCAGTTCTGGACAGCAGCCCCAGCATTTT.